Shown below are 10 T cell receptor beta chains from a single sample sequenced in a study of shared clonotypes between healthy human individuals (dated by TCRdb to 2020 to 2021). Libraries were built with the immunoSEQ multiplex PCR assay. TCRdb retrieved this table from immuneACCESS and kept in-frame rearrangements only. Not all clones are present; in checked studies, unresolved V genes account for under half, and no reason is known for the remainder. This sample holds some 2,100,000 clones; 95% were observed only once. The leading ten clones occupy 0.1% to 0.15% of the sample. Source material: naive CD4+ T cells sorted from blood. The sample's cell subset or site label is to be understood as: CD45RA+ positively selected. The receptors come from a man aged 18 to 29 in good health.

DNA for the CDR3: TGTGCCAGCAGCCCACGGGGGGTAAATCAGCCCCAGCATTTT. This gives the protein CASSPRGVNQPQHF. V gene TRBV7-8 combines with J gene TRBJ1-5; the D gene is possibly TRBD1 (5 bases). The CDR3 extends over 14 amino acids. Germline values: CDR1 SGHVS, CDR2 FQNEAQ. The ends were cut back, 5 bases at V and 4 bases at J, with 12 bases in the middle.

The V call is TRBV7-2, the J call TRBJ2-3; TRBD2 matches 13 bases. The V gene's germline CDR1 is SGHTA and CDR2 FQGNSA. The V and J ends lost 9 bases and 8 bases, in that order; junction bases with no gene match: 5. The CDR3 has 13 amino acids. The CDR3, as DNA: TGTGCCAGTGGACTAGCGGGAGTCGGTACGCAGTATTTT. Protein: CASGLAGVGTQYF. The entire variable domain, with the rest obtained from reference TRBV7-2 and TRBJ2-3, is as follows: GAGVSQSPSNKVTEKGKDVELRCDPISGHTALYWYRQSLGQGLEFLIYFQGNSAPDKSGLPSDRFSAERTGGSVSTLTIQRTQQEDSAVYLCASGLAGVGTQYFGPGTRLTVL.

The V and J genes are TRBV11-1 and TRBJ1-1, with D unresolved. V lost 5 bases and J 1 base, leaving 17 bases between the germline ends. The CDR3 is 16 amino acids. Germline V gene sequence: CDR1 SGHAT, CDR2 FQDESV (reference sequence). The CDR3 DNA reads TGTGCCAGCAGCCCTATCACTAATCCGTCGAACACTGAAGCTTTCTTT. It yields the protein CASSPITNPSNTEAFF. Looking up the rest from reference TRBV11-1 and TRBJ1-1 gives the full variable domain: EAEVAQSPRYKITEKSQAVAFWCDPISGHATLYWYRQILGQGPELLVQFQDESVVDDSQLPKDRFSAERLKGVDSTLKIQPAELGDSAMYLCASSPITNPSNTEAFFGQGTRLTVV.

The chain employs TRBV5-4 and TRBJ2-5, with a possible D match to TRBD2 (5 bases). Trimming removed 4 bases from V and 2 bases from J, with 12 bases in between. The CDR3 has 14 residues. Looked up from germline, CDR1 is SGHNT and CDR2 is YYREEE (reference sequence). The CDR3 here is CASSPHGLQETQYF. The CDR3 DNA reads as TGTGCCAGCAGCCCGCATGGACTTCAAGAGACCCAGTACTTC.

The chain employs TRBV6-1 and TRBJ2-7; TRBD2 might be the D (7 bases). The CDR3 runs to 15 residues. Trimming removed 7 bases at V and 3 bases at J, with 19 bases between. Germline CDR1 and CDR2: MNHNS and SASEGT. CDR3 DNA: TGTGCCAGCACTCTCACCAGGGGACTATTCTACGAGCAGTACTTC. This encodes CASTLTRGLFYEQYF.

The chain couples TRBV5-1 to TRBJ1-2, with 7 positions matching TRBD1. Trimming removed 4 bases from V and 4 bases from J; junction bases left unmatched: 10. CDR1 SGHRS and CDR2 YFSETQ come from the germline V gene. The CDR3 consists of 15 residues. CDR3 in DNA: TGCGCCAGCAGCCCGTCGACAGGGATGGGCTATGGCTACACCTTC. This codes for CASSPSTGMGYGYTF.

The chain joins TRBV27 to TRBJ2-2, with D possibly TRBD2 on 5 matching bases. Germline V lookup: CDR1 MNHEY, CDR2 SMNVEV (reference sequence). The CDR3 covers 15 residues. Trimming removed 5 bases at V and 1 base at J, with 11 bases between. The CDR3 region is CASSQRTGNTGELFF. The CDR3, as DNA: TGTGCCAGCAGTCAACGGACTGGGAACACCGGGGAGCTGTTTTTT.

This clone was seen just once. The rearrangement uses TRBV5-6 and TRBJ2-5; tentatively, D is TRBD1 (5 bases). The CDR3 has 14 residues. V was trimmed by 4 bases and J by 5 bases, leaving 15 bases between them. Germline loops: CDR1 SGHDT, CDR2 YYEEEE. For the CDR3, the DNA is TGTGCCAGCAGCCTACAAACAGGCCCGGAGACCCAGTACTTC. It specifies CASSLQTGPETQYF.

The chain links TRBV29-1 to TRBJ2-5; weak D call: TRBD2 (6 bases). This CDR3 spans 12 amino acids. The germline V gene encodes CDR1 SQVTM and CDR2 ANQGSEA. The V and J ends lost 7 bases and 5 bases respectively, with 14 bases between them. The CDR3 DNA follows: TGCAGCGCGGGACTGGCGCAGGAGACCCAGTACTTC. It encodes CSAGLAQETQYF.

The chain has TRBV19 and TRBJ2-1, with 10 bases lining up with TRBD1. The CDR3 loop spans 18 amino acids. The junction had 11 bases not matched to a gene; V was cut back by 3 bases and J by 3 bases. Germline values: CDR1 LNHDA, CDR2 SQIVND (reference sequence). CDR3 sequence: CASSIADRGTGYYNEQFF. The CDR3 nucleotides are TGTGCCAGTAGTATTGCGGACAGGGGGACGGGGTACTACAATGAGCAGTTCTTC.